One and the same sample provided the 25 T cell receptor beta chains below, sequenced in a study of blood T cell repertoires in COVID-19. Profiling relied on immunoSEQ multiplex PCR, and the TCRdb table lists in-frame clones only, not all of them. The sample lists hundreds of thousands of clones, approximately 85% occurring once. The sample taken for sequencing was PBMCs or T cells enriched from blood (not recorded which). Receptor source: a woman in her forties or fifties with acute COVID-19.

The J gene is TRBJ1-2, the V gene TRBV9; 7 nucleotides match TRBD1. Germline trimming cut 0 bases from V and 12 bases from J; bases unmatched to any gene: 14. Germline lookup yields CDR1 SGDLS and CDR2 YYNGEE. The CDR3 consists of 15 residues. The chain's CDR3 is CASSVVADRRGPHTF. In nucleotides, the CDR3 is TGTGCCAGCAGCGTAGTCGCGGACAGGAGGGGTCCGCACACCTTC. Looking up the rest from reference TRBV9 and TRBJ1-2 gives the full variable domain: DSGVTQTPKHLITATGQRVTLRCSPRSGDLSVYWYQQSLDQGLQFLIQYYNGEERAKGNILERFSAQQFPDLHSELNLSSLELGDSALYFCASSVVADRRGPHTFGSGTRLTVV.

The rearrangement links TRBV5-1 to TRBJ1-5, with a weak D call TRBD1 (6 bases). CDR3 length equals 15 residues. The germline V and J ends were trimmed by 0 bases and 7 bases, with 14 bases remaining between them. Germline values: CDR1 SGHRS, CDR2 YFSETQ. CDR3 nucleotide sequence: TGCGCCAGCAGCTTGGCAGGGTTGCAGGGGCAGCCCCAGCATTTT. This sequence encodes CASSLAGLQGQPQHF.

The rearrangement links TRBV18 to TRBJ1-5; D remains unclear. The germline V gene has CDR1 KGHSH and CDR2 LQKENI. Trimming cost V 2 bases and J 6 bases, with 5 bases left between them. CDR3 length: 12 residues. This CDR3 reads CASSPSGQPQHF. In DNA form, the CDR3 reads TGTGCCAGCTCACCAAGCGGTCAGCCCCAGCATTTT.

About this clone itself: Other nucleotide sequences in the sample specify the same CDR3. The CDR3 DNA reads TGTGCCAGCAGTAGTTGGGGGGGGAACACTGAAGCTTTCTTT. Its translation: CASSSWGGNTEAFF. The chain carries TRBV2 and TRBJ1-1, with a possible D match to TRBD1 (5 bases). The germline V gene has CDR1 SNHLY and CDR2 FYNNEI. This CDR3 comprises 14 residues. Trimming pared 5 bases from V and 1 base from J, leaving 11 bases between.

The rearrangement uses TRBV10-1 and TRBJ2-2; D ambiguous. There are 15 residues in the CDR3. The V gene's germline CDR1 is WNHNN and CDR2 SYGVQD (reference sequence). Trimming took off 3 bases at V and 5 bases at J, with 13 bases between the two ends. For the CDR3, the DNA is TGCGCCAGCAGTGATTCCGCTGCCGGGACCGGGGAGCTGTTTTTT. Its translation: CASSDSAAGTGELFF.

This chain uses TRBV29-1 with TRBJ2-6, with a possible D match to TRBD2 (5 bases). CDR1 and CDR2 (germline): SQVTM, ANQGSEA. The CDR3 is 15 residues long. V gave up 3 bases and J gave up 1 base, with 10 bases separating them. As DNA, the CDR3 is TGCAGCGTTGAGAAATGGGAGTCTGGGGCCAACGTCCTGACTTTC. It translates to CSVEKWESGANVLTF.

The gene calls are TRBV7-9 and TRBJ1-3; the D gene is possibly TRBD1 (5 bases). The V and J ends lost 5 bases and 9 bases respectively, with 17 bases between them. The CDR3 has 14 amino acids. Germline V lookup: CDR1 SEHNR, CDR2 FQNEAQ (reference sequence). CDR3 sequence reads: CASSLSQVTGTIYF. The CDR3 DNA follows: TGTGCCAGCAGCCTATCACAGGTTACGGGCACCATATATTTT.

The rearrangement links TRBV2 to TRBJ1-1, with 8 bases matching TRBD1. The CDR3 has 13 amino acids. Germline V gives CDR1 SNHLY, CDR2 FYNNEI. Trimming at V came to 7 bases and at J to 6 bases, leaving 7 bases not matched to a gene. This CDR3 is CASITDRDAEAFF. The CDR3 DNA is TGTGCCAGCATTACGGACAGGGACGCTGAAGCTTTCTTT.

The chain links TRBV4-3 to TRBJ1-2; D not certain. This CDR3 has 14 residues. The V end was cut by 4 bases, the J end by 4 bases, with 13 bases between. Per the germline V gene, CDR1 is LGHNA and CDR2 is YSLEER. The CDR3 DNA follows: TGCGCCAGCAGCCTAGTAGGATCTAGCTATGGCTACACCTTC. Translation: CASSLVGSSYGYTF.

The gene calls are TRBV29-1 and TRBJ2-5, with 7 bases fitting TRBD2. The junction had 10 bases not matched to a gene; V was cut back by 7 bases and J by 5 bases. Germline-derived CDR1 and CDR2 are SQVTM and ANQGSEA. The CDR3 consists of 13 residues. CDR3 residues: CSAAGSGGETQYF. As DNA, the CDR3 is TGCAGCGCCGCGGGCTCCGGGGGGGAGACCCAGTACTTC.

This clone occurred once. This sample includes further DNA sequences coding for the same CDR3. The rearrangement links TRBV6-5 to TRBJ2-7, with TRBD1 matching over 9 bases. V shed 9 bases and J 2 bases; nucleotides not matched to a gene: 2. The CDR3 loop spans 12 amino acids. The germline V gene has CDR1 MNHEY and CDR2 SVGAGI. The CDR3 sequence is CASGDRAYEQYF. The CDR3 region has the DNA TGTGCCAGTGGGGACAGGGCCTACGAGCAGTACTTC.

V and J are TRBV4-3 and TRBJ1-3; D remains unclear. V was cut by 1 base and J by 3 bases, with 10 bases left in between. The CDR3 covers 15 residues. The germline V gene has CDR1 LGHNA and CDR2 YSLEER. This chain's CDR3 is CASSQGRVLGNTIYF. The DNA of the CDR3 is TGCGCCAGCAGCCAAGGCCGAGTACTTGGAAACACCATATATTTT.

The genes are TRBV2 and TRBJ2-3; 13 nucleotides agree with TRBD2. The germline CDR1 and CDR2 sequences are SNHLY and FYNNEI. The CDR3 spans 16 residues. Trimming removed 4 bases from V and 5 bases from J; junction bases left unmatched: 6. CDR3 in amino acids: CASSVGLAGELDTQYF. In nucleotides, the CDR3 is TGTGCCAGCAGTGTTGGACTAGCGGGGGAATTAGATACGCAGTATTTT. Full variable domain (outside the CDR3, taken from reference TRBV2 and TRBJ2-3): EPEVTQTPSHQVTQMGQEVILRCVPISNHLYFYWYRQILGQKVEFLVSFYNNEISEKSEIFDDQFSVERPDGSNFTLKIRSTKLEDSAMYFCASSVGLAGELDTQYFGPGTRLTVL.

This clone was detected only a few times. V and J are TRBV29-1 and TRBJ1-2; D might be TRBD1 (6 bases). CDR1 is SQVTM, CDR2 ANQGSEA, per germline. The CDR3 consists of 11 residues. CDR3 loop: CPVGQREGYTF. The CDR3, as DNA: TGCCCCGTTGGACAGCGGGAGGGCTACACCTTC.

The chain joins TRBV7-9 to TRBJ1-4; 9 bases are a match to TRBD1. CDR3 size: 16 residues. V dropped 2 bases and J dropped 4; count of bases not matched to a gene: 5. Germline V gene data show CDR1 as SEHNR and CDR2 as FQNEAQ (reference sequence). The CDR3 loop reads CASSLRDRVNNEKLFF. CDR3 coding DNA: TGTGCCAGCAGCTTAAGGGACAGGGTCAATAATGAAAAACTGTTTTTT.

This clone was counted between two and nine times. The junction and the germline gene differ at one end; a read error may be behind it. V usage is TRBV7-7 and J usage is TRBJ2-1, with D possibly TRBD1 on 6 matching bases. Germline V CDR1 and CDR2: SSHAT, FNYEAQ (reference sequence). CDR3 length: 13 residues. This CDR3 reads CASSNGQHNEQFF. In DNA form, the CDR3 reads TGTGCTAGCAGCAACGGACAGCACAATGAGCAGTTCTTC. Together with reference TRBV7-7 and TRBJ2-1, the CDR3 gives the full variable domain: GAGVSQSPRYKVTKRGQDVTLRCDPISSHATLYWYQQALGQGPEFLTYFNYEAQPDKSGLPSDRFSAERPEGSISTLTIQRTEQRDSAMYRCASSNGQHNEQFFGPGTRLTVL.

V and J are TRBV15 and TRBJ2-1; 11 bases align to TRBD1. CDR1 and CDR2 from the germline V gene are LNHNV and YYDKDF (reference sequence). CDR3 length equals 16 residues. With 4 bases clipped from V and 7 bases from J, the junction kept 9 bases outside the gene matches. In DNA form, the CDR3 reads TGTGCCACCAGCACCAGGACAGGGGGCTGGGGTAATGAGCAGTTCTTC. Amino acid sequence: CATSTRTGGWGNEQFF.

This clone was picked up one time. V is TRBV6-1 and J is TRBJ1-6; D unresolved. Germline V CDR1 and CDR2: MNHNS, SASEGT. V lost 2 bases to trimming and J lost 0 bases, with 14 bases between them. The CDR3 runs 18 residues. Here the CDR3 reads CASSERRGQSSYNSPLHF. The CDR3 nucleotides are TGTGCCAGCAGTGAAAGGCGGGGTCAGAGCTCCTATAATTCACCCCTCCACTTT.

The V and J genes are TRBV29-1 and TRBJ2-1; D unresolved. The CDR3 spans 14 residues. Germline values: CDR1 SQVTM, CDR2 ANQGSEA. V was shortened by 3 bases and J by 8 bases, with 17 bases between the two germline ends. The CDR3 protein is CSVDPSGSPDEQFF. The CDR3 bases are TGCAGCGTTGACCCCTCCGGTAGCCCCGATGAGCAGTTCTTC.

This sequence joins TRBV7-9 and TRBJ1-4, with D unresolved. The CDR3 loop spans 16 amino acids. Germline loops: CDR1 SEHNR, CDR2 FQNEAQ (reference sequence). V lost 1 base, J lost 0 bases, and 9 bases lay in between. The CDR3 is CASSLVATSTNEKLFF. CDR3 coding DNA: TGTGCCAGCAGCTTAGTGGCCACCTCAACTAATGAAAAACTGTTTTTT.

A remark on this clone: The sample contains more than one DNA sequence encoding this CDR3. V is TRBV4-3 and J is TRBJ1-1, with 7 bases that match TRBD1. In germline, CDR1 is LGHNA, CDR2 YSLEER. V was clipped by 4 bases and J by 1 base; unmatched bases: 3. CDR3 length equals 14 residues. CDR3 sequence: CASSLGQANTEAFF. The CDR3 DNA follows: TGCGCCAGCAGCCTCGGACAGGCGAACACTGAAGCTTTCTTT.

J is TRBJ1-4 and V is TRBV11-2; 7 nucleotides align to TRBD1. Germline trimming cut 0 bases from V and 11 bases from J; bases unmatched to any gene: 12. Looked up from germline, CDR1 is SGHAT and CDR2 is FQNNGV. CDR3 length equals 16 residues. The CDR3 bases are TGTGCCAGCAGCTTAGATCCGCACAGGGGCCGGGGGAAACTGTTTTTT. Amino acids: CASSLDPHRGRGKLFF. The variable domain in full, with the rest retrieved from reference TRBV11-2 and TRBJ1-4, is EAGVAQSPRYKIIEKRQSVAFWCNPISGHATLYWYQQILGQGPKLLIQFQNNGVVDDSQLPKDRFSAERLKGVDSTLKIQPAKLEDSAVYLCASSLDPHRGRGKLFFGSGTQLSVL.

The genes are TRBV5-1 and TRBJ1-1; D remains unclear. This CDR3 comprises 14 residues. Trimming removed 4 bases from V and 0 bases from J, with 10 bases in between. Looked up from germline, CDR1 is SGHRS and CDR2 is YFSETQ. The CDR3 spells CASSPSRVNTEAFF. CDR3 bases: TGCGCCAGCAGCCCCTCGAGGGTGAACACTGAAGCTTTCTTT.

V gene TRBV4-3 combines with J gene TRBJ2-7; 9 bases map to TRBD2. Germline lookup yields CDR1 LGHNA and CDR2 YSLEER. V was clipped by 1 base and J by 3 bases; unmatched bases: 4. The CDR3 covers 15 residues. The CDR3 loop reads CASSQAGGGVYEQYF. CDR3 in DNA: TGCGCCAGCAGCCAAGCGGGCGGGGGGGTCTACGAGCAGTACTTC.

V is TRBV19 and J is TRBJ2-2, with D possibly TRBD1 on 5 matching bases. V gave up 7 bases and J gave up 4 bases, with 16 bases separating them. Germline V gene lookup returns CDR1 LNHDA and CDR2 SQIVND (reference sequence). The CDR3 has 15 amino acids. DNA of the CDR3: TGTGCCAGTAACGATCCAGGGCGCGGCACCGGGGAGCTGTTTTTT. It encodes CASNDPGRGTGELFF.